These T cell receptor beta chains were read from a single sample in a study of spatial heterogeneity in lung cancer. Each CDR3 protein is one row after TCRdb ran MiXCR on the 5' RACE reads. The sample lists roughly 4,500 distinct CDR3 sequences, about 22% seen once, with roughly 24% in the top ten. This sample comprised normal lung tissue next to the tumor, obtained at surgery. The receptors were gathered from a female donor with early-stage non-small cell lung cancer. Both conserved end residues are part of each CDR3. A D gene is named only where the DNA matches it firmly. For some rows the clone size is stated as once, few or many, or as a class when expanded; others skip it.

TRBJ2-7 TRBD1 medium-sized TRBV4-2 CASSLLGDRTYEQYF TGTGCCAGCAGCCTCCTCGGGGACAGGACCTACGAGCAGTACTTC
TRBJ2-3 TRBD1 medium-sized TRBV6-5 CASRDRGGESTDTQYF TGTGCCAGCCGGGACAGGGGGGGGGAATCCACAGATACGCAGTATTTT
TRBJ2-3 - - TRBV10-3 CAIMITDTQYF TGTGCCATCATGATCACAGATACGCAGTATTTT
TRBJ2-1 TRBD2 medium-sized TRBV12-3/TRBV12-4 CASSKLAGIYNEQFF TGTGCCAGCAGCAAACTAGCGGGGATCTACAATGAGCAGTTCTTC
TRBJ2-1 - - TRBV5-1 CASSSGGAKNNEQFF TGCGCCAGCAGCTCTGGAGGGGCGAAGAACAATGAGCAGTTCTTC
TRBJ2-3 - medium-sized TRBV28 CASTIFRGESTDTQYF TGTGCCAGCACCATATTCAGGGGGGAAAGCACAGATACGCAGTATTTT
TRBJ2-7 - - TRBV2 CASRDGGHEQYF TGTGCCAGCAGAGATGGGGGCCACGAGCAGTACTTC
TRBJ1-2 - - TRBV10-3 CAISTGSTYGYTF TGTGCCATCAGTACAGGCTCTACCTATGGCTACACCTTC
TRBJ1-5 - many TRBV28 CASSLFNQPQHF TGTGCCAGCAGTTTATTTAATCAGCCCCAGCATTTT
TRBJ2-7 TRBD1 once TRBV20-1 CSAFTGGSYEQYF TGCAGTGCATTTACAGGGGGATCCTACGAGCAGTACTTC
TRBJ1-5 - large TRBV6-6 CASSYLRESNQPQHF TGTGCCAGCAGTTACCTCAGGGAGAGCAATCAGCCCCAGCATTTT
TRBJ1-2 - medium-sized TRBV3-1 CASSQFRTGSGYTF TGTGCCAGCAGCCAGTTTCGGACTGGATCTGGCTACACCTTC
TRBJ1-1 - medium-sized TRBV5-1 CASSLLSAEAFF TGCGCCAGCAGCTTGTTGTCCGCTGAAGCTTTCTTT
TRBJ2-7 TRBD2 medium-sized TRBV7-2 CASNRDYSNDEQYF TGTGCCAGCAACCGGGACTATAGTAACGACGAGCAGTACTTC